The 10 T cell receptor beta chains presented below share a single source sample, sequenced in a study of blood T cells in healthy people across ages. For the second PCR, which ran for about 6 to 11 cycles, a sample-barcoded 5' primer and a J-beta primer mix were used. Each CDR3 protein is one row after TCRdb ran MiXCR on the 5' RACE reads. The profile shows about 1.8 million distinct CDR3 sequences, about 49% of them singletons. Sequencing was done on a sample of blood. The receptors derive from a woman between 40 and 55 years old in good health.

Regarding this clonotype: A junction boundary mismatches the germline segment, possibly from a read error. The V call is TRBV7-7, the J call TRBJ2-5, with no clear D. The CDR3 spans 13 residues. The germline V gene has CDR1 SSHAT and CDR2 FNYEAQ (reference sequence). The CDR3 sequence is CASSFQNQETQYF. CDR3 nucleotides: TGTGCTAGCAGCTTCCAGAACCAAGAGACCCAGTACTTC.

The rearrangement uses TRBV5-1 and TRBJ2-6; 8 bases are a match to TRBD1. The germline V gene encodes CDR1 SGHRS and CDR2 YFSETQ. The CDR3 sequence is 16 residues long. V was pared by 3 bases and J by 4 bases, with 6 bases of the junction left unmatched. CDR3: CASSSDRANGANVLTF. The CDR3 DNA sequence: TGCGCCAGCAGCTCGGACAGGGCGAACGGGGCCAACGTCCTGACTTTC.

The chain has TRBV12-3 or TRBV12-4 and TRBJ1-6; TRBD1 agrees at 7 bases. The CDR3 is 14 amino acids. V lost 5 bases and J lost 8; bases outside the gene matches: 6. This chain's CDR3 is CASSIQGRDSPLHF. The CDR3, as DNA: TGTGCCAGCAGTATACAGGGGCGAGATTCACCCCTCCACTTT.

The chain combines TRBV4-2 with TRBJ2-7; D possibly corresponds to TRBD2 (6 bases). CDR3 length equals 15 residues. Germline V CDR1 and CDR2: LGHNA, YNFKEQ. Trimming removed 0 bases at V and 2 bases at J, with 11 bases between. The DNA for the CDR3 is TGTGCCAGCAGCCAAGATATAGCGGAGACCTACGAGCAGTACTTC. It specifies CASSQDIAETYEQYF.

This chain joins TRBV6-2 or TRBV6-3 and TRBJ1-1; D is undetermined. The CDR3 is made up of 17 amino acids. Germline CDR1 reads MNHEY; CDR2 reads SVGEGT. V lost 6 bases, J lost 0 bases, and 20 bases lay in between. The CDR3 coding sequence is TGTGCCAGCAGCCCTCTTCGGGCAGCGCCTATGAACACTGAAGCTTTCTTT. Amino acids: CASSPLRAAPMNTEAFF.

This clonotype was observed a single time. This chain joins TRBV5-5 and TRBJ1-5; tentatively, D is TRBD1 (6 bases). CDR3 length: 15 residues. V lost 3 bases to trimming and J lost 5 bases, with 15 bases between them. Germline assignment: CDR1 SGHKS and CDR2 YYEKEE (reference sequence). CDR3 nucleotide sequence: TGTGCCAGCAGCTCCACATACAGGGATCATCAGCCCCAGCATTTT. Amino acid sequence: CASSSTYRDHQPQHF. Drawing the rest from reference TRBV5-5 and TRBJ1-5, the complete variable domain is DAGVTQSPTHLIKTRGQQVTLRCSPISGHKSVSWYQQVLGQGPQFIFQYYEKEERGRGNFPDRFSARQFPNYSSELNVNALLLGDSALYLCASSSTYRDHQPQHFGDGTRLSIL.

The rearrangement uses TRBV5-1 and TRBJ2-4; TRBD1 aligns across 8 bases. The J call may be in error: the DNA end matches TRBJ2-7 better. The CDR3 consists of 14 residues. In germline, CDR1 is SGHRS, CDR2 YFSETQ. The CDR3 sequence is CASSYRDRIGEQYF. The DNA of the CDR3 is TGCGCCAGCAGCTACCGGGACAGGATAGGCGAGCAGTACTTC.

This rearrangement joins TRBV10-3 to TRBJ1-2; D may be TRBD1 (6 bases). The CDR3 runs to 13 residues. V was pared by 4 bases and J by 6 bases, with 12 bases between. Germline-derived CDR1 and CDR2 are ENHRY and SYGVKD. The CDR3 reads CAISVKGGNGYTF. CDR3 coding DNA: TGTGCCATCAGTGTGAAAGGGGGTAATGGCTACACCTTC.

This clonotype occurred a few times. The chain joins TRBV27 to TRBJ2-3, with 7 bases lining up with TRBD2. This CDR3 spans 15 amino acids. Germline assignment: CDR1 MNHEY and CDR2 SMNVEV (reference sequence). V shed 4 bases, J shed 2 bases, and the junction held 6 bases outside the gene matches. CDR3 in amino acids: CASSYLAVPTDTQYF. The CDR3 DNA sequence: TGTGCCAGCAGTTATCTAGCGGTACCCACAGATACGCAGTATTTT.

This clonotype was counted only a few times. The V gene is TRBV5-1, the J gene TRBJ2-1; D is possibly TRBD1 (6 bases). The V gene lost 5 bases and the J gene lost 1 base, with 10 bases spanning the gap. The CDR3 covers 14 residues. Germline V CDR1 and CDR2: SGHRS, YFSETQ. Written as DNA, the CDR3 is TGCGCCAGCAGACAGGGCCCTTCCTACAATGAGCAGTTCTTC. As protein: CASRQGPSYNEQFF.